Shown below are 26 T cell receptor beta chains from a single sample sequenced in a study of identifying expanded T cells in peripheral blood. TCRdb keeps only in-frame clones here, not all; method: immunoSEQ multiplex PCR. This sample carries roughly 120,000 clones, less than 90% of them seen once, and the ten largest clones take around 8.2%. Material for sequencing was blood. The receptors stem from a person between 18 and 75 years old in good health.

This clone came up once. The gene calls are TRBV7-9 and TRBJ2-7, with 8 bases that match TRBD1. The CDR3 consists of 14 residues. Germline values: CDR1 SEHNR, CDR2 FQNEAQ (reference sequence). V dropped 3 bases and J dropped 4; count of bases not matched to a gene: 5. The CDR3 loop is CASSFGQGPYEQYF. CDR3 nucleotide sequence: TGTGCCAGCAGCTTTGGACAGGGACCTTACGAGCAGTACTTC. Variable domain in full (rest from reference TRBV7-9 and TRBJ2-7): DTGVSQNPRHKITKRGQNVTFRCDPISEHNRLYWYRQTLGQGPEFLTYFQNEAQLEKSRLLSDRFSAERPKGSFSTLEIQRTEQGDSAMYLCASSFGQGPYEQYFGPGTRLTVT.

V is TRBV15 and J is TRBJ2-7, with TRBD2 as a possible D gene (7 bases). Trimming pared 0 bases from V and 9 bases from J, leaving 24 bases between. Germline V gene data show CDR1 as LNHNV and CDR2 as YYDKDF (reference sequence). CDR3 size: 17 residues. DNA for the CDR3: TGTGCCACCAGCAGAGATAATTTGGAACCGCCGGGGGGCCGGCAGTACTTC. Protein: CATSRDNLEPPGGRQYF.

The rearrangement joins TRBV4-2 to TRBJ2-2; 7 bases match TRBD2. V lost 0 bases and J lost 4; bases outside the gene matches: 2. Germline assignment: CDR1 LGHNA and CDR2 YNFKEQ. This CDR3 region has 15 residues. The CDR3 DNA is TGTGCCAGCAGCCAAGAGGGGGGGAGCACCGGGGAGCTGTTTTTT. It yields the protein CASSQEGGSTGELFF.

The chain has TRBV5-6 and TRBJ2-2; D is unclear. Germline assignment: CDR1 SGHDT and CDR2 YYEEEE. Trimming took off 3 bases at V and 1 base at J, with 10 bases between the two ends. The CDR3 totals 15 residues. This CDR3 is CASSSPGVNTGELFF. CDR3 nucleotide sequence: TGTGCCAGCAGCTCGCCTGGAGTGAACACCGGGGAGCTGTTTTTT.

CDR3 sequence (DNA): TGTGCCAGCAGCGTACAGGAGTGGGCTACGCAGTATTTT. Protein: CASSVQEWATQYF. The V and J genes are TRBV9 and TRBJ2-3; no clear D. CDR3 size: 13 residues. Trimming took off 1 base at V and 8 bases at J, with 11 bases between the two ends. Germline assignment: CDR1 SGDLS and CDR2 YYNGEE.

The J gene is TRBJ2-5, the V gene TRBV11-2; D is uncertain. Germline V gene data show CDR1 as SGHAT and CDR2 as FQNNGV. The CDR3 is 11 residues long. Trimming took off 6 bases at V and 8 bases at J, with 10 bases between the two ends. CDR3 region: CASRVIGTQYF. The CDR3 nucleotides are TGTGCCAGCAGGGTAATAGGAACCCAGTACTTC.

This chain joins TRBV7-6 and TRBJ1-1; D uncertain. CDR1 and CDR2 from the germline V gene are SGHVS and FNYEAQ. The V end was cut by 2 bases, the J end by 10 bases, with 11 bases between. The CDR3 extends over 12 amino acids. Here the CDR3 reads CASSLTELAAFF. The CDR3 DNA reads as TGTGCCAGCAGCTTAACTGAACTCGCAGCTTTCTTT.

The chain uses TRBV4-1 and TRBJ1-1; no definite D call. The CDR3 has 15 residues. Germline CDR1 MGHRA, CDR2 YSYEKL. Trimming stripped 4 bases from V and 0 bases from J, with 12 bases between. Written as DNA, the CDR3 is TGCGCCAGCAGCCCTAGTCTCAGGATGAACACTGAAGCTTTCTTT. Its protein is CASSPSLRMNTEAFF.

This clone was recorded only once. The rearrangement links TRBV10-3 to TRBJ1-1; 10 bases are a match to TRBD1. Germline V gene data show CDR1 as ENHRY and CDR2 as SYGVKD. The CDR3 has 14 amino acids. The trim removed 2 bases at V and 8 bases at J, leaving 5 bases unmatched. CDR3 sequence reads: CAISEPRDRGEAFF. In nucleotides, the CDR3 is TGTGCCATCAGTGAGCCCCGGGACAGGGGAGAAGCTTTCTTT.

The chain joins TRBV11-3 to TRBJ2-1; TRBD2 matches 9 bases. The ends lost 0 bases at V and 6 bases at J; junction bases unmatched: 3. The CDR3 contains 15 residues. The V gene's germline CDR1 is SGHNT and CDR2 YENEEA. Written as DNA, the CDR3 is TGTGCCAGCAGCTTAGATAGCGGGAGAAGCAATGAGCAGTTCTTC. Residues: CASSLDSGRSNEQFF. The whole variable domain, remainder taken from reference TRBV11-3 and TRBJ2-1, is EAGVVQSPRYKIIEKKQPVAFWCNPISGHNTLYWYLQNLGQGPELLIRYENEEAVDDSQLPKDRFSAERLKGVDSTLKIQPAELGDSAVYLCASSLDSGRSNEQFFGPGTRLTVL.

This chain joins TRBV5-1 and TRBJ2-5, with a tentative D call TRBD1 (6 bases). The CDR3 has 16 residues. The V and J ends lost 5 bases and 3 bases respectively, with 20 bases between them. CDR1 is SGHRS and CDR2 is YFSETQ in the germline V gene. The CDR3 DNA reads TGCGCCAGCAGGGATGGGGCAGGGGCAGGGAAAGAGACCCAGTACTTC. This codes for CASRDGAGAGKETQYF.

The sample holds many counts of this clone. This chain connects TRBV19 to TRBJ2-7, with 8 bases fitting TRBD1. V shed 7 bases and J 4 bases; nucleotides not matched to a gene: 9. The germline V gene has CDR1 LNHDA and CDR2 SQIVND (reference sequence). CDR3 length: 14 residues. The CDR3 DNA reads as TGTGCCAGTAACCCGACAGGGGAAGCTTACGAGCAGTACTTC. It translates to CASNPTGEAYEQYF.

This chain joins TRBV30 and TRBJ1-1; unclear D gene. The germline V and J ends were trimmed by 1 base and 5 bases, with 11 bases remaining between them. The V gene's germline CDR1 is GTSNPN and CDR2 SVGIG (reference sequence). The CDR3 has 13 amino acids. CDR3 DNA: TGTGCCTGGAGTGGGGTAAAATTAACTGAAGCTTTCTTT. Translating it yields CAWSGVKLTEAFF.

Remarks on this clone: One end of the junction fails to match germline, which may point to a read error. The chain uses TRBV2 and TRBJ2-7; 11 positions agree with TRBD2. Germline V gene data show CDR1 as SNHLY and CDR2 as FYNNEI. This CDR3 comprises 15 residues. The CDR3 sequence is CASRVTSGSSHEQYF. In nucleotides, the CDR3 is TGTGCCAGCAGGGTTACTAGCGGGAGCTCCCACGAGCAGTACTTC.

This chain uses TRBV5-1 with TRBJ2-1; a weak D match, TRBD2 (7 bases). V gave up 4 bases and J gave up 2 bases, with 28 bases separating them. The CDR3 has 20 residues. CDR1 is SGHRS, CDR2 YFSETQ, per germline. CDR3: CASSLVGGGEAVTPYNEQFF. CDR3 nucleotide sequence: TGCGCCAGCAGCCTGGTTGGCGGGGGCGAGGCGGTGACCCCCTACAATGAGCAGTTCTTC.

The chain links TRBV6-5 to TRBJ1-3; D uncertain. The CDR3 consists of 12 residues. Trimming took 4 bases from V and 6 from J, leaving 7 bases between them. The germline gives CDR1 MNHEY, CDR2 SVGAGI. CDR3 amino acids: CASSSAVNTIYF. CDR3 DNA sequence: TGTGCCAGCAGTTCGGCTGTAAACACCATATATTTT.

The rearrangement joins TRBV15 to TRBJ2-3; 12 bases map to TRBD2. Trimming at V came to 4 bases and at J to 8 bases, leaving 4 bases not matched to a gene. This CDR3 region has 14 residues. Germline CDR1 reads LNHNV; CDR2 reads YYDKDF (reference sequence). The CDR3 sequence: CATSIALAGGTQYF. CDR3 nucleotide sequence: TGTGCCACCAGCATCGCACTAGCGGGGGGTACGCAGTATTTT.

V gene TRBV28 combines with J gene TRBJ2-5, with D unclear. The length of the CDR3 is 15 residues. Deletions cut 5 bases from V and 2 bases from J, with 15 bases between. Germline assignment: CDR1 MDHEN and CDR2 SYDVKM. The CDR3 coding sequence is TGTGCCAGCAGTCCACACCTTTTTAAGCAAGAGACCCAGTACTTC. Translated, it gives CASSPHLFKQETQYF.

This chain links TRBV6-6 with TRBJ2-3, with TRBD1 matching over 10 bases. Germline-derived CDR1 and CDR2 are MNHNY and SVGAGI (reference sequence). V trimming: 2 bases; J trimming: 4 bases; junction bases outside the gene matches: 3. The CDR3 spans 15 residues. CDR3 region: CASSYEGQGSDTQYF. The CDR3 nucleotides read TGTGCCAGCAGTTACGAGGGACAGGGGTCAGATACGCAGTATTTT.

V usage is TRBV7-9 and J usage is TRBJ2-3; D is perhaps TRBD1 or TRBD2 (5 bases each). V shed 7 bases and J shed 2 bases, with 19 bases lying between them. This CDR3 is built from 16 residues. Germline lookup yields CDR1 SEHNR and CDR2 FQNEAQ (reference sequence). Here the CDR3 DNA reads TGTGCCAGCACCCCCCGGCAGGGTGGGACCACAGATACGCAGTATTTT. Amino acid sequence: CASTPRQGGTTDTQYF.

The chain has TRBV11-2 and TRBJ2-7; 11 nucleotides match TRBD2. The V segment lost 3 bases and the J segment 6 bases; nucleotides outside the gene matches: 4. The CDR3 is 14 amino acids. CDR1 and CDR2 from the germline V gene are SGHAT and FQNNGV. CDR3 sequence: CASSFSGRDGEQYF. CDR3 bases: TGTGCCAGCAGCTTTAGCGGGAGGGACGGCGAGCAGTACTTC.

CDR3 residues: CAISESTHSRSEAFF. The CDR3 nucleotides are TGTGCCATCAGTGAGTCGACGCATTCCCGGTCGGAAGCTTTCTTT. V gene TRBV10-3 combines with J gene TRBJ1-1; D uncertain. V lost 0 bases and J 8 bases, leaving 16 bases between the germline ends. This CDR3 has 15 residues. CDR1 and CDR2 (germline): ENHRY, SYGVKD.

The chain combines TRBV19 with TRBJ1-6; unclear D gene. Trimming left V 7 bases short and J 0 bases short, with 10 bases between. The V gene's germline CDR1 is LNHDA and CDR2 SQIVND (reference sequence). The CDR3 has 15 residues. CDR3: CASTPGSSYNSPLHF. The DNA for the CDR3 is TGTGCCAGTACCCCCGGCAGCTCCTATAATTCACCCCTCCACTTT. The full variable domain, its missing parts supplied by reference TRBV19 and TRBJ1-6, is DGGITQSPKYLFRKEGQNVTLSCEQNLNHDAMYWYRQDPGQGLRLIYYSQIVNDFQKGDIAEGYSVSREKKESFPLTVTSAQKNPTAFYLCASTPGSSYNSPLHFGNGTRLTVT.

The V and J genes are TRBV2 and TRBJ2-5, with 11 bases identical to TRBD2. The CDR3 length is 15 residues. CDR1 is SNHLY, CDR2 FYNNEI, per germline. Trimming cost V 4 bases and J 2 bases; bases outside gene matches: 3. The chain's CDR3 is CASSGLAGGQETQYF. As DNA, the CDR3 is TGTGCCAGCAGTGGTCTAGCGGGAGGTCAAGAGACCCAGTACTTC.

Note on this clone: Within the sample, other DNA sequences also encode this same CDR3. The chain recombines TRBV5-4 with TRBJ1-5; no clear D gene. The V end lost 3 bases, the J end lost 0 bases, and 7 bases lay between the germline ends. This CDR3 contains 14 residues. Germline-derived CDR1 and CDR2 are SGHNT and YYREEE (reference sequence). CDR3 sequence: CASSSGGSNQPQHF. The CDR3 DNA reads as TGTGCCAGCAGCTCGGGTGGTAGCAATCAGCCCCAGCATTTT.

The DNA of the CDR3 is TGTGCCAGCAGCATCGGGCCTCAAGAGACCCAGTACTTC. Protein sequence: CASSIGPQETQYF. V is TRBV7-3 and J is TRBJ2-5; D gene uncertain. CDR3 length: 13 residues. Germline V gene lookup returns CDR1 SGHTA and CDR2 FQGTGA. V was shortened by 5 bases and J by 2 bases, with 9 bases between the two germline ends. The variable domain in full, completed from reference TRBV7-3 and TRBJ2-5, reads GAGVSQTPSNKVTEKGKYVELRCDPISGHTALYWYRQSLGQGPEFLIYFQGTGAADDSGLPNDRFFAVRPEGSVSTLKIQRTERGDSAVYLCASSIGPQETQYFGPGTRLLVL.